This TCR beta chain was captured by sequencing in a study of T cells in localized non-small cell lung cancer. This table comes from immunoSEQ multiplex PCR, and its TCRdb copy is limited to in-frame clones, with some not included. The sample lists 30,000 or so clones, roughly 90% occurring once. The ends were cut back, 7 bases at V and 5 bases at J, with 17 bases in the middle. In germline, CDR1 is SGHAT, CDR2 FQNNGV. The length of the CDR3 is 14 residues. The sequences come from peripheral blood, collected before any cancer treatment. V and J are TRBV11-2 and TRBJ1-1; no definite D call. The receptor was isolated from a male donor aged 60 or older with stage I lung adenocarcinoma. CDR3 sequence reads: CASTGVRRKTEAFF. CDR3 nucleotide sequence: TGTGCCAGCACCGGTGTGAGACGTAAGACTGAAGCTTTCTTT.